This T cell receptor (beta chain) was identified during a study of cytomegalovirus exposure and HLA in healthy donors. For the study at large: About 80 million unique TCRs, all from HLA-typed donors, were included in an early release of the data. Out of fewer than 400 genotyped donors, about 81% belonged to the Caucasian-associated ancestry cluster.

As to this clone: As yet, its antigen is unknown.

Germline V CDR1 and CDR2: SGHAT, FQNNGV. V lost 5 bases to trimming and J lost 2 bases, with 11 bases between them. This CDR3 region has 14 residues. The PCR made use of 60 Vbeta and 13 Jbeta primers. This table comes from immunoSEQ multiplex PCR, and its TCRdb copy is limited to in-frame clones, with some not included. The sample yields 200,000 to 250,000 clones, 78% seen once. General study results and limits: Common viral pathogens were later found to be apparently linked to several of the most significant clusters.

Each donor was nominally healthy when sampled (though unrecorded immune exposures were likely). The sequence was obtained from a boy aged 5-17 years in good health and CMV-seronegative. This chain links TRBV11-2 with TRBJ2-3; D is unclear. Input material: PBMCs. CDR3 bases: TGTGCCAGCAGCCTTGGCGGTATCACAGATACGCAGTATTTT. Its protein is CASSLGGITDTQYF.